This T cell receptor (beta chain) was identified during a study of regulatory T cells in long-lasting Graves disease. The CDR3 covers 15 residues. Between the trimmed V and J ends, which lost 1 base and 0 bases, there was a span of 10 bases. Germline values: CDR1 LNHDA, CDR2 SQIVND (reference sequence). Time point meaning: persistent/refractory GD, antithyroid drugs over 5 years with positive TRAb. Isolated PBMC RNA provided the starting material for the TCR library. The TCR beta library used iRepertoire HTBI primers with Arm-PCR amplification of CDR3. TCRdb re-called the multiplex PCR reads through MiXCR, storing one row per CDR3 protein. The profile shows 500,000 to 700,000 distinct CDR3 sequences, approximately 29% of them singletons.

This receptor was taken from a female donor with Graves disease. Sequenced material: peripheral blood mononuclear cells (PBMCs), taken when the disease was refractory, from a patient treated with antithyroid drugs. J is TRBJ2-7 and V is TRBV19; D might be TRBD1 or TRBD2, each matching 5 bases. The CDR3 nucleotides read TGTGCCAGTAGTATAGGGGACGGTAGCTCCTACGAGCAGTACTTC. It encodes CASSIGDGSSYEQYF.